The 19 T cell receptor beta chains given below trace back to one sample, sequenced in a study of chemoradiotherapy in HPV16-positive cancers. TCRdb's table, derived via immunoSEQ multiplex PCR, lists solely in-frame clones and lacks some. The data contain approximately 50,000 clones, about 92% of them singletons. The sample consisted of blood, taken from a patient who underwent chemoradiotherapy. These receptors originate from a human donor with HPV-associated anogenital cancer.

This chain connects TRBV19 to TRBJ2-7, with 10 bases that match TRBD1. The CDR3 loop spans 16 amino acids. The V segment lost 6 bases and the J segment 0 bases; nucleotides outside the gene matches: 8. Germline CDR1 LNHDA, CDR2 SQIVND (reference sequence). CDR3 sequence reads: CASSLRRDRGSYEQYF. CDR3 bases: TGTGCCAGTAGCCTTCGGAGGGACAGGGGCTCCTACGAGCAGTACTTC.

This rearrangement joins TRBV29-1 to TRBJ1-1, with D perhaps TRBD1 (6 bases). V shed 5 bases and J shed 7 bases, with 11 bases lying between them. Germline assignment: CDR1 SQVTM and CDR2 ANQGSEA. The CDR3 is 11 amino acids. The CDR3 DNA is TGCAGCGTTAGGGAGGGGGATGAAGCTTTCTTT. Its protein is CSVREGDEAFF.

This CDR3 is CASSPTLGRGFGDNYGYTF. For the CDR3, the DNA is TGTGCCAGCAGTCCTACACTGGGCCGGGGATTTGGGGATAACTATGGCTACACCTTC. The J gene is TRBJ1-2, the V gene TRBV27; no reliable D call. Trimming left V 5 bases short and J 1 base short, with 26 bases between. The CDR3 runs to 19 residues. Germline CDR1 is MNHEY and CDR2 is SMNVEV (reference sequence).

This chain connects TRBV5-1 to TRBJ2-5, with 7 bases that match TRBD1. The CDR3 covers 14 residues. V lost 4 bases to trimming and J lost 4 bases; unmatched junction nucleotides: 7. Per the germline V gene, CDR1 is SGHRS and CDR2 is YFSETQ. The CDR3 sequence: CASSDTSGGETQYF. Written as DNA, the CDR3 is TGCGCCAGCAGCGACACCTCAGGGGGAGAGACCCAGTACTTC.

This clone was seen only once. The same CDR3 arises from other DNA sequences in this sample as well. The genes are TRBV7-3 and TRBJ2-1; no firm D call. The V gene's germline CDR1 is SGHTA and CDR2 FQGTGA. The CDR3 is made up of 12 amino acids. Trimming took 2 bases from V and 9 from J, leaving 8 bases between them. In DNA, the CDR3 is TGTGCCAGCAGCTTATCGCTGGGTGAGCAGTTCTTC. This gives the protein CASSLSLGEQFF.

The chain employs TRBV5-4 and TRBJ1-6, with a possible D match to TRBD1 (5 bases). Germline CDR1 is SGHNT and CDR2 is YYREEE (reference sequence). The CDR3 sequence is 16 residues long. V was shortened by 0 bases and J by 4 bases, with 11 bases between the two germline ends. The CDR3 DNA reads as TGTGCCAGCAGCTTGGTTAGGGGAAATTATAATTCACCCCTCCACTTT. Translated, it gives CASSLVRGNYNSPLHF.

This clone has only one observation. This rearrangement joins TRBV5-4 to TRBJ2-4; TRBD2 matches at 8 bases. The CDR3 runs 15 residues. V lost 0 bases to trimming and J lost 6 bases; unmatched junction nucleotides: 5. CDR1 SGHNT and CDR2 YYREEE come from the germline V gene (reference sequence). CDR3 bases: TGTGCCAGCAGCTTGGCGGGGGGGTTTGGAAACATTCAGTACTTC. It specifies CASSLAGGFGNIQYF.

The chain carries TRBV19 and TRBJ1-1; D uncertain. This CDR3 contains 13 residues. The germline gives CDR1 LNHDA, CDR2 SQIVND (reference sequence). Trimming took 7 bases from V and 0 from J, leaving 9 bases between them. CDR3 DNA sequence: TGTGCCAGTACTCCCGGGGTGAACACTGAAGCTTTCTTT. Translation gives CASTPGVNTEAFF.

This clone was observed a few times. One end of the junction varies from germline; a read error may be responsible. J is TRBJ2-5 and V is TRBV7-2, with unresolved D. This CDR3 contains 11 residues. CDR1 and CDR2 from the germline V gene are SGHTA and FQGNSA. The CDR3: CASSLLLGLDF. The CDR3 DNA follows: TGTGCCAGCAGCTTATTGTTAGGTTTGGACTTC.

V usage is TRBV7-2 and J usage is TRBJ1-1; tentative D call: TRBD1 (6 bases). Trimming removed 4 bases from V and 2 bases from J, with 17 bases in between. Germline V gene data show CDR1 as SGHTA and CDR2 as FQGNSA. The CDR3 totals 16 residues. CDR3 in amino acids: CASSSGQRMINTEAFF. CDR3 nucleotide sequence: TGTGCCAGCAGCTCTGGACAGAGGATGATAAACACTGAAGCTTTCTTT.

The V gene is TRBV7-6, the J gene TRBJ2-5, with a tentative D call TRBD1 (5 bases). The V gene's germline CDR1 is SGHVS and CDR2 FNYEAQ. CDR3 size: 13 residues. V lost 2 bases and J 3 bases, leaving 7 bases between the germline ends. The CDR3 bases are TGTGCCAGCAGCTTACGCAGGGAAGAGACCCAGTACTTC. Its protein product is CASSLRREETQYF. The whole variable domain, remainder taken from reference TRBV7-6 and TRBJ2-5, is GAGVSQSPRYKVTKRGQDVALRCDPISGHVSLYWYRQALGQGPEFLTYFNYEAQQDKSGLPNDRFSAERPEGSISTLTIQRTEQRDSAMYRCASSLRREETQYFGPGTRLLVL.

Of note for this clone: The sample holds other DNA sequences that translate to the same CDR3. This chain joins TRBV7-8 and TRBJ1-1; 7 bases match TRBD1. The CDR3 extends over 14 amino acids. Per germline, CDR1 SGHVS and CDR2 FQNEAQ. V lost 0 bases and J lost 5; bases outside the gene matches: 3. CDR3 residues: CASSLAQGGTEAFF. Written as DNA, the CDR3 is TGTGCCAGCAGCTTAGCGCAGGGGGGTACTGAAGCTTTCTTT.

The chain recombines TRBV7-2 with TRBJ2-3; 9 bases map to TRBD2. This CDR3 contains 16 residues. The trim removed 1 base at V and 6 bases at J, leaving 8 bases unmatched. CDR1 SGHTA and CDR2 FQGNSA come from the germline V gene. In DNA form, the CDR3 reads TGTGCCAGCAGCTTAGTGTCCAGCGGGGGGCGGGATACGCAGTATTTT. Its protein is CASSLVSSGGRDTQYF.

The chain uses TRBV6-6 and TRBJ1-1; 8 bases are shared with TRBD1. Germline V lookup: CDR1 MNHNY, CDR2 SVGAGI (reference sequence). This CDR3 region has 15 residues. With V trimmed by 5 bases and J by 4 bases, 9 bases remained unmatched. The CDR3 bases are TGTGCCAGCAGTGAGCATCAGGGGGCGAGCACTGAAGCTTTCTTT. It encodes CASSEHQGASTEAFF.

The genes are TRBV19 and TRBJ2-3; 11 nucleotides align to TRBD2. Germline V gene sequence: CDR1 LNHDA, CDR2 SQIVND (reference sequence). V gave up 5 bases and J gave up 0 bases; unmatched junction bases: 4. The CDR3 covers 16 residues. This chain's CDR3 is CASSPRTSGSTDTQYF. In DNA, the CDR3 is TGTGCCAGTAGTCCCCGGACTAGCGGGAGCACAGATACGCAGTATTTT.

CDR3 amino acids: CAWSVSGTGNQPQHF. The CDR3 DNA reads as TGTGCCTGGAGTGTTTCCGGGACAGGTAATCAGCCCCAGCATTTT. The chain couples TRBV30 to TRBJ1-5, with 8 bases fitting TRBD1. The CDR3 is made up of 15 amino acids. Germline values: CDR1 GTSNPN, CDR2 SVGIG (reference sequence). Trimming cost V 0 bases and J 4 bases; bases outside gene matches: 5.

V usage is TRBV6-1 and J usage is TRBJ1-5; D perhaps matches TRBD1 (5 bases). The V gene lost 6 bases and the J gene lost 4 bases, with 10 bases spanning the gap. From germline, CDR1 is MNHNS and CDR2 SASEGT. The CDR3 sequence is 13 residues long. The CDR3 region has the DNA TGTGCCAGCAGGGTGACAGAGAATCAGCCCCAGCATTTT. It is translated as CASRVTENQPQHF.

A single count supports this clone. This chain links TRBV5-1 with TRBJ2-7; tentatively, D is TRBD1 (6 bases). V was shortened by 3 bases and J by 2 bases, with 15 bases between the two germline ends. Per the germline V gene, CDR1 is SGHRS and CDR2 is YFSETQ. This CDR3 spans 15 amino acids. CDR3 nucleotide sequence: TGCGCCAGCAGCTCTGGGACACTGGACGCCTACGAGCAGTACTTC. Translation gives CASSSGTLDAYEQYF.

The chain carries TRBV5-1 and TRBJ1-6; 8 positions match TRBD1. V shed 2 bases, J shed 10 bases, and the junction held 2 bases outside the gene matches. The CDR3 is made up of 13 amino acids. Germline CDR1 reads SGHRS; CDR2 reads YFSETQ. Here the CDR3 reads CASSLQGDSPLHF. CDR3 bases: TGCGCCAGCAGCTTACAGGGGGACTCACCCCTCCACTTT.